This entry lists 7 T cell receptor beta chains sequenced from one sample in a study of human T cells and chemical hapten exposure. TCRdb called the RACE reads again in MiXCR, with one record for every CDR3 protein. Counted here are approximately 340,000 distinct CDR3 sequences, around 7% occurring once; the ten biggest clones make up about 8%. Time point: patch test 1, 2 weeks after DPC sensitization. Treatment indicated: therapeutic diphenylcyclopropenone sensitization with weekly scalp DPC. Sample: whole blood, taken in connection with sensitization to the hapten diphenylcyclopropenone (DPC). The receptors stem from a woman aged 18-29 years with alopecia areata. Some clones in this sample may be carry-over from other donors' samples.

A few counts support this clonotype. V and J are TRBV24-1 and TRBJ1-6, with D possibly TRBD1 on 5 matching bases. Trimming stripped 9 bases from V and 8 bases from J, with 16 bases between. The germline gives CDR1 KGHDR, CDR2 SFDVKD. The CDR3 runs 14 residues. In DNA, the CDR3 is TGTGCCACCCAAAAGGGGAGGGCCCATTCACCCCTCCACTTT. Translated: CATQKGRAHSPLHF.

This clonotype has ten or more counts. The chain has TRBV15 and TRBJ2-1; a possible D gene is TRBD2 (6 bases). The CDR3 has 13 residues. Germline loops: CDR1 LNHNV, CDR2 YYDKDF (reference sequence). Trimming removed 9 bases from V and 8 bases from J, with 17 bases in between. CDR3 sequence: CATGRGPPDEQFF. Written as DNA, the CDR3 is TGTGCCACAGGGCGGGGCCCACCGGATGAGCAGTTCTTC.

This clonotype was seen many times. The chain uses TRBV10-3 and TRBJ1-5; D gene uncertain. Germline V gene lookup returns CDR1 ENHRY and CDR2 SYGVKD. This CDR3 comprises 13 residues. Deletions cut 7 bases from V and 4 bases from J, with 11 bases between. CDR3 sequence: CAITDQRNQPQHF. As DNA, the CDR3 is TGTGCCATCACCGACCAGAGGAATCAGCCCCAGCATTTT.

This clonotype was observed a few times. J is TRBJ2-3 and V is TRBV9; D is perhaps TRBD2 (6 bases). Deletions cut 0 bases from V and 5 bases from J, with 13 bases between. Germline CDR1 SGDLS, CDR2 YYNGEE. This CDR3 region has 15 residues. The CDR3 region has the DNA TGTGCCAGCAGCGTAGGGGACTTCCCAGGAGATACGCAGTATTTT. Residues: CASSVGDFPGDTQYF.

The genes are TRBV12-3 or TRBV12-4 and TRBJ2-1; the D gene is possibly TRBD1 (5 bases). This CDR3 spans 14 amino acids. V shed 1 base and J shed 7 bases, with 11 bases lying between them. Here the CDR3 reads CASSLGGRKNEQFF. CDR3 coding DNA: TGTGCCAGCAGTTTAGGGGGCCGGAAAAATGAGCAGTTCTTC.

This clonotype was observed at least ten times. The chain recombines TRBV7-6 with TRBJ2-3; D may be TRBD1 (6 bases). The V end lost 2 bases, the J end lost 10 bases, and 10 bases lay between the germline ends. Germline assignment: CDR1 SGHVS and CDR2 FNYEAQ. The CDR3 loop spans 12 amino acids. The CDR3 sequence is CASSLRQGSQYF. Here the CDR3 DNA reads TGTGCCAGCAGCTTAAGGCAGGGGTCGCAGTATTTT. Full variable domain (outside the CDR3, taken from reference TRBV7-6 and TRBJ2-3): GAGVSQSPRYKVTKRGQDVALRCDPISGHVSLYWYRQALGQGPEFLTYFNYEAQQDKSGLPNDRFSAERPEGSISTLTIQRTEQRDSAMYRCASSLRQGSQYFGPGTRLTVL.

This clonotype has only a few counts. This chain connects TRBV2 to TRBJ1-5; D unresolved. Trimming pared 8 bases from V and 5 bases from J, leaving 10 bases between. The CDR3 contains 12 residues. CDR1 and CDR2 from the germline V gene are SNHLY and FYNNEI. CDR3 nucleotides: TGTGCCAGCGCTTACATGGATCAGCCCCAGCATTTT. This sequence encodes CASAYMDQPQHF.